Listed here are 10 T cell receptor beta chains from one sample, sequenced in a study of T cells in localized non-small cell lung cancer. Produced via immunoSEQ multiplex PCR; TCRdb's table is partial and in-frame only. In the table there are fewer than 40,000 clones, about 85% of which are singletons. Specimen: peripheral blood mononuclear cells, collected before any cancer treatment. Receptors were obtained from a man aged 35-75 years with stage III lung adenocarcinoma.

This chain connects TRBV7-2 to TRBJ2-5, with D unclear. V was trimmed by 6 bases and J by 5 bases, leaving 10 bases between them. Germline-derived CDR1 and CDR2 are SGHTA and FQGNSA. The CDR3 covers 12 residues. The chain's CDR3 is CASSLPPETQYF. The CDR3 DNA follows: TGTGCCAGCAGTCTCCCTCCGGAGACCCAGTACTTC.

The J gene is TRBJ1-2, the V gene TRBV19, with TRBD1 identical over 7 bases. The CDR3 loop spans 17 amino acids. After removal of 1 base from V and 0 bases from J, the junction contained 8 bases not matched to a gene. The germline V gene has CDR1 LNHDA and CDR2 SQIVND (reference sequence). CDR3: CASSIVANRGTNYGYTF. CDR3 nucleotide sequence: TGTGCCAGTAGTATAGTCGCTAACAGGGGAACTAACTATGGCTACACCTTC.

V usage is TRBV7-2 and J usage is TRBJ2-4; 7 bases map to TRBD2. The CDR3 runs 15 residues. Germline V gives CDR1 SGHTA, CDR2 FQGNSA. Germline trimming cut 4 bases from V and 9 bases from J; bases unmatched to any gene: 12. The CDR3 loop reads CASSSRSGNSGIQYF. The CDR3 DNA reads TGTGCCAGCAGCTCCCGAAGCGGGAACAGCGGCATTCAGTACTTC.

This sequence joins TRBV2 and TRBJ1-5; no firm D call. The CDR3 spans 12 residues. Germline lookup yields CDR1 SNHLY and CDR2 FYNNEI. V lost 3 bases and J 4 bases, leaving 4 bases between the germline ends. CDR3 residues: CASSEWNQPQHF. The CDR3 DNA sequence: TGTGCCAGCAGTGAGTGGAATCAGCCCCAGCATTTT.

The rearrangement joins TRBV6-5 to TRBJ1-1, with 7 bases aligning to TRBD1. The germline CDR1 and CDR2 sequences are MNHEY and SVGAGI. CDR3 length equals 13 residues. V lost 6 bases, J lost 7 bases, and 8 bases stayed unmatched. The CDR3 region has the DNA TGTGCCAGCAGCCGGGACAGAGGAGATGAAGCTTTCTTT. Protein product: CASSRDRGDEAFF.

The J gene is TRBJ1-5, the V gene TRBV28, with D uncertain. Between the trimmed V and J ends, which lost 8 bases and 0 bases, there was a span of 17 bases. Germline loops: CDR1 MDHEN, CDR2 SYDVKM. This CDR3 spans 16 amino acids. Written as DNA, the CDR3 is TGTGCCAGCGGTGTGTCCGGCCGATCTAGCAATCAGCCCCAGCATTTT. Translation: CASGVSGRSSNQPQHF.

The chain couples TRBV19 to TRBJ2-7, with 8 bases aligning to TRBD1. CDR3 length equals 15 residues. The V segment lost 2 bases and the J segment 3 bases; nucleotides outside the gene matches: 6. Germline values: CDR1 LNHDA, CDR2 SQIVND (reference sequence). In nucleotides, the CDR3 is TGTGCCAGTAGTATAACCGGGACAGGAAACTACGAGCAGTACTTC. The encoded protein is CASSITGTGNYEQYF.

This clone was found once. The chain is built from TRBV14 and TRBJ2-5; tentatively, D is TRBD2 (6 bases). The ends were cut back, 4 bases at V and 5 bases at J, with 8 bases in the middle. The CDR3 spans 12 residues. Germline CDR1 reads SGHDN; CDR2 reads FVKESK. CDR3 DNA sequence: TGTGCCAGCAGCCGACGGGGGGAGACCCAGTACTTC. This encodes CASSRRGETQYF.

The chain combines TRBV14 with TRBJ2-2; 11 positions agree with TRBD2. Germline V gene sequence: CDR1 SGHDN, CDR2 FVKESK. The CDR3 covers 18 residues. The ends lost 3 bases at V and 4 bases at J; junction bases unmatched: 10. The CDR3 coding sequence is TGTGCCAGCAGCCATCAGAGGTCACTAGCGGGGGTCACCGGGGAGCTGTTTTTT. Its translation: CASSHQRSLAGVTGELFF. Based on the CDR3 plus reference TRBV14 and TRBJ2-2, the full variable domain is EAGVTQFPSHSVIEKGQTVTLRCDPISGHDNLYWYRRVMGKEIKFLLHFVKESKQDESGMPNNRFLAERTGGTYSTLKVQPAELEDSGVYFCASSHQRSLAGVTGELFFGEGSRLTVL.

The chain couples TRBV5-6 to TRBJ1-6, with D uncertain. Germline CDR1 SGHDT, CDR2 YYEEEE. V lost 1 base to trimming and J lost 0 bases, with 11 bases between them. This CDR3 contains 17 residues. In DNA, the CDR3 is TGTGCCAGCAGCTTGCTGGCAGGAAGCTCCTATAATTCACCCCTCCACTTT. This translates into CASSLLAGSSYNSPLHF.